The 19 T cell receptor beta chains given below trace back to one sample, sequenced in a study of shared clonotypes between healthy human individuals. The method was immunoSEQ multiplex PCR; TCRdb's version includes in-frame clones alone and lacks a portion of them. Of 550,000 to 700,000 clones listed, around three quarters are singletons. The specimen sequenced was memory CD4+ T cells sorted from blood. As for subset: CD45RA-negative fraction. The receptor set was obtained from a woman aged 30 to 39 in good health.

The chain recombines TRBV6-6 with TRBJ2-3, with TRBD2 identical over 7 bases. Germline lookup yields CDR1 MNHNY and CDR2 SVGAGI (reference sequence). This CDR3 region has 14 residues. V trimming: 6 bases; J trimming: 6 bases; junction bases outside the gene matches: 9. CDR3 nucleotides: TGTGCCAGCAGAGTGGGAGGGAGGCCCGATACGCAGTATTTT. Encoded protein: CASRVGGRPDTQYF.

Points on this clone: Since a much larger clone is just one base distant, this may be a read error. Other DNA sequences within the sample encode an identical CDR3. The chain carries TRBV2 and TRBJ1-5; 9 positions match TRBD1. The V and J ends lost 3 bases and 4 bases, in that order; junction bases with no gene match: 1. From germline, CDR1 is SNHLY and CDR2 FYNNEI. The CDR3 covers 14 residues. The CDR3 region has the DNA TGTGCCAGCAGTGAGGGGACAGGGAATCAGCCCCAGCATTTT. It specifies CASSEGTGNQPQHF.

This sequence joins TRBV30 and TRBJ1-2, with a weak D call TRBD1 (5 bases). With 2 bases removed from V and 3 bases from J, the gap between germline ends came to 13 bases. CDR1 and CDR2 from the germline V gene are GTSNPN and SVGIG (reference sequence). The CDR3 spans 14 residues. The CDR3 DNA sequence: TGTGCCTGGAGTCAAAGGTGGGGGGACTATGGCTACACCTTC. Its protein product is CAWSQRWGDYGYTF.

The chain has TRBV7-7 and TRBJ2-3, with a weak D call TRBD1 (6 bases). The germline V gene has CDR1 SSHAT and CDR2 FNYEAQ (reference sequence). Trimming took 0 bases from V and 6 from J, leaving 7 bases between them. The CDR3 extends over 13 amino acids. For the CDR3, the DNA is TGTGCCAGCAGCTTAGCTCAGGGGGATACGCAGTATTTT. It codes for CASSLAQGDTQYF.

The chain carries TRBV19 and TRBJ2-3; 8 nucleotides line up with TRBD1. In germline, CDR1 is LNHDA, CDR2 SQIVND (reference sequence). Losses at the gene ends were 6 bases for V and 6 bases for J; bases not matched to a gene: 11. This CDR3 contains 15 residues. CDR3: CASSPDRGDWDTQYF. The CDR3 DNA follows: TGTGCCAGTAGCCCCGACAGGGGAGATTGGGATACGCAGTATTTT.

The J gene is TRBJ1-2, the V gene TRBV28; 7 nucleotides agree with TRBD1. The CDR3 extends over 15 amino acids. With 4 bases clipped from V and 2 bases from J, the junction kept 7 bases outside the gene matches. CDR1 and CDR2 (germline): MDHEN, SYDVKM. The CDR3 DNA reads TGTGCCAGCAGTTCGGCGGACAGGATAAACTATGGCTACACCTTC. This gives the protein CASSSADRINYGYTF.

The V and J genes are TRBV9 and TRBJ1-2; 7 positions agree with TRBD1. Germline lookup yields CDR1 SGDLS and CDR2 YYNGEE. The trim removed 0 bases at V and 1 base at J, leaving 3 bases unmatched. This CDR3 contains 15 residues. The CDR3 loop reads CASSVGTGDNYGYTF. CDR3 nucleotides: TGTGCCAGCAGCGTAGGGACAGGAGATAACTATGGCTACACCTTC.

This clone was detected only a few times. CDR3 sequence reads: CASSEARLGYGYTF. CDR3 nucleotides: TGTGCCAGCAGTGAAGCAAGGCTGGGCTATGGCTACACCTTC. J is TRBJ1-2 and V is TRBV2, with D hard to call. V gave up 0 bases and J gave up 4 bases, with 9 bases separating them. This CDR3 spans 14 amino acids. CDR1 is SNHLY, CDR2 FYNNEI, per germline.

The chain joins TRBV28 to TRBJ2-7, with D tentatively TRBD1 or TRBD2 (6 bases each). CDR1 and CDR2 (germline): MDHEN, SYDVKM. Trimming took 6 bases from V and 4 from J, leaving 13 bases between them. The CDR3 totals 13 residues. For the CDR3, the DNA is TGTGCCAGCAGGGGGGGACATCGGTACGAGCAGTACTTC. Its protein product is CASRGGHRYEQYF.

This clone was observed a few times. The chain is built from TRBV2 and TRBJ2-2; D is unclear. Germline V gene lookup returns CDR1 SNHLY and CDR2 FYNNEI. V lost 4 bases to trimming and J lost 8 bases, with 11 bases between them. This CDR3 region has 13 residues. The chain's CDR3 is CASSVRPHGELFF. In nucleotides, the CDR3 is TGTGCCAGCAGTGTTCGGCCCCATGGGGAGCTGTTTTTT.

A few counts support this clone. The rearrangement links TRBV5-1 to TRBJ2-2; TRBD1 or TRBD2 may be the D gene (5 bases each). This CDR3 region has 15 residues. V shed 4 bases and J shed 2 bases, with 12 bases lying between them. Germline CDR1 SGHRS, CDR2 YFSETQ. The CDR3 here is CASSPRDPNTGELFF. CDR3 nucleotide sequence: TGCGCCAGCAGCCCCCGGGACCCTAACACCGGGGAGCTGTTTTTT.

This clone was seen a few times. The chain carries TRBV5-1 and TRBJ2-7; 14 bases line up with TRBD2. J was trimmed by 5 bases and V by 4 bases; bases with no gene match: 8. Germline V gene lookup returns CDR1 SGHRS and CDR2 YFSETQ. The CDR3 sequence is 16 residues long. The CDR3 spells CASSPMTSGRANEQYF. The CDR3, as DNA: TGCGCCAGCAGCCCAATGACTAGCGGGAGGGCCAACGAGCAGTACTTC. The full variable domain, in which reference TRBV5-1 and TRBJ2-7 provide the parts outside the CDR3, is KAGVTQTPRYLIKTRGQQVTLSCSPISGHRSVSWYQQTPGQGLQFLFEYFSETQRNKGNFPGRFSGRQFSNSRSEMNVSTLELGDSALYLCASSPMTSGRANEQYFGPGTRLTVT.

The chain uses TRBV6-6 and TRBJ2-5, with 9 bases lining up with TRBD1. The CDR3 covers 12 residues. With V trimmed by 9 bases and J by 11 bases, 10 bases remained unmatched. Per the germline V gene, CDR1 is MNHNY and CDR2 is SVGAGI (reference sequence). CDR3 sequence reads: CASRQGGEEQYF. The CDR3 nucleotides read TGTGCCAGTAGACAGGGGGGTGAGGAGCAGTACTTC.

Points on this clone: It is likely a read error: a sequence one base away is far more abundant. CDR3 sequence reads: CTSSTEGQGQETQYF. The CDR3 DNA follows: TGTACCAGCAGCACCGAAGGACAGGGTCAAGAGACCCAGTACTTC. This sequence joins TRBV2 and TRBJ2-5, with 8 nucleotides matching TRBD1. The germline CDR1 and CDR2 sequences are SNHLY and FYNNEI. The CDR3 runs 15 residues.

The rearrangement joins TRBV28 to TRBJ1-1; D unresolved. The CDR3 extends over 12 amino acids. Germline CDR1 is MDHEN and CDR2 is SYDVKM. V lost 6 bases and J lost 10, with 15 bases in between. The chain's CDR3 is CASRALPRLAFF. The CDR3 DNA is TGTGCCAGCAGGGCGCTCCCAAGGCTAGCTTTCTTT.

The chain joins TRBV10-3 to TRBJ1-2; D is unresolved. Germline CDR1 reads ENHRY; CDR2 reads SYGVKD. The germline V and J ends were trimmed by 0 bases and 1 base, with 9 bases remaining between them. CDR3 size: 15 residues. The CDR3 reads CAISESIGINYGYTF. The CDR3 DNA follows: TGTGCCATCAGTGAGTCGATAGGGATTAACTATGGCTACACCTTC.

This clone was counted ten times or more. The chain is built from TRBV19 and TRBJ1-5; D call uncertain. CDR3 size: 18 residues. V lost 0 bases and J lost 5, with 20 bases in between. Germline V lookup: CDR1 LNHDA, CDR2 SQIVND (reference sequence). CDR3 DNA sequence: TGTGCCAGTAGTATAGATCCCGCCGGAGTGGGGAGTGATCAGCCCCAGCATTTT. This gives the protein CASSIDPAGVGSDQPQHF.

CDR3 residues: CASSHSGEDGYTF. CDR3 sequence (DNA): TGTGCCAGCAGCCATTCCGGGGAAGACGGCTACACCTTC. The rearrangement uses TRBV9 and TRBJ1-2; D call uncertain. CDR3 length equals 13 residues. V lost 4 bases and J lost 8, with 15 bases in between. Germline V gene data show CDR1 as SGDLS and CDR2 as YYNGEE.

This clone has more than one count but fewer than ten. The rearrangement links TRBV28 to TRBJ2-3; no firm D call. The CDR3 has 12 amino acids. Deletions cut 6 bases from V and 11 bases from J, with 15 bases between. Per the germline V gene, CDR1 is MDHEN and CDR2 is SYDVKM. CDR3 sequence: CASSPLLGKQYF. The DNA for the CDR3 is TGTGCCAGCAGCCCACTTCTGGGTAAGCAGTATTTT.